This passage covers 25 T cell receptor beta chains from one sample sequenced in a study of tumor and adjacent non-tumor tissue in lung cancer listed by TCRdb under 2018. RNA was extracted from bulk unsorted tissue and checked for quality with a NanoDrop ND-1000 and an Agilent 2100. Library preparation used multiplex PCR. TCRdb lists the instrument as Illumina HiSeq 2500. TCRbeta libraries were constructed through three rounds of nested PCR with primers (Table S4) according to protocols adapted from ARM-PCR. TCRdb redid the processing of the public reads, applying fastp at Q25 and MiXCR, and retained in-frame beta chains. One record per CDR3 amino acid sequence lists the most common genes and DNA. Recorded for this sample are more than 85,000 distinct CDR3 sequences; about 61% of them occurred a single time. The ten largest account for more than 14% of the sample. The sample comprised lung tumor tissue. The receptors here all came from an older man with non-small cell lung cancer.

On this clonotype itself: One end of the junction varies from germline; a read error may be responsible. This chain uses TRBV6-1 with TRBJ2-6; possible D gene TRBD1, 6 bases. The CDR3 contains 16 residues. Germline CDR1 reads MNHNS; CDR2 reads SASEGT. The CDR3, as DNA: TGTACCAGCAATGCCGAGGACAGCTCCGGGGCCAACGTCCTGACTTTC. The encoded protein is CTSNAEDSSGANVLTF.

For this clonotype: This likely comes from a read error, as the CDR3 has no conserved phenylalanine or tryptophan at its end. The V call is TRBV11-1, the J call TRBJ2-7; tentative D call: TRBD2 (6 bases). The CDR3 length is 13 residues. CDR1 and CDR2 (germline): SGHAT, FQDESV (reference sequence). CDR3 DNA sequence: TGTACCCGCAGCTTGGAGGGCTGGTCGGAGCAGTACTTA. It codes for CTRSLEGWSEQYL.

As regards this clonotype: A junction boundary mismatches the germline segment, possibly from a read error. The chain uses TRBV11-2 and TRBJ2-7, with D unclear. This CDR3 has 11 amino acids. The V gene's germline CDR1 is SGHAT and CDR2 FQNNGV. CDR3 in amino acids: CAIRERYEHYF. CDR3 in DNA: TGTGCCATCAGAGAACGCTACGAGCATTACTTC.

In the case of this clonotype: Germline and junction disagree at one end, which may indicate a read error. This chain connects TRBV11-2 to TRBJ2-2; either TRBD1 or TRBD2 may supply D (6 bases each). CDR3 size: 16 residues. CDR1 SGHAT and CDR2 FQNNGV come from the germline V gene. CDR3 region: CASSSGGGINTGELFF. The CDR3 region has the DNA TGTGCCAGCAGCTCTGGAGGGGGGATAAACACCGGGGAGCTATTTTTT. The full variable domain, rest sourced from reference TRBV11-2 and TRBJ2-2, is EAGVAQSPRYKIIEKRQSVAFWCNPISGHATLYWYQQILGQGPKLLIQFQNNGVVDDSQLPKDRFSAERLKGVDSTLKIQPAKLEDSAVYLCASSSGGGINTGELFFGEGSRLTVL.

Details on this clonotype: The junction differs from germline at one of its ends, possibly a read error. The CDR3 DNA follows: TGTACCAGCAGCCAACCGAGTAGGGGAACATCCTACGAGCAGTACTTC. It translates to CTSSQPSRGTSYEQYF. The V and J genes are TRBV14 and TRBJ2-7; tentative D call: TRBD1 (5 bases). This CDR3 has 16 residues. Germline CDR1 and CDR2: SGHDN and FVKESK.

This clonotype was found a few times. The chain uses TRBV10-3 and TRBJ2-3, with D hard to call. The germline V and J ends were trimmed by 8 bases and 4 bases, with 13 bases remaining between them. CDR1 is ENHRY and CDR2 is SYGVKD in the germline V gene. There are 13 residues in the CDR3. In nucleotides, the CDR3 is TGTGCCATCGGGAACCCGGTATCAGATACGCAGTATTTT. Residues: CAIGNPVSDTQYF.

The table lists this clonotype with many counts. The rearrangement links TRBV12-3 or TRBV12-4 to TRBJ2-7; 9 bases are a match to TRBD2. The junction had 6 bases not matched to a gene; V was cut back by 3 bases and J by 6 bases. The CDR3 is made up of 14 amino acids. This CDR3 reads CASSFGGGALEQYF. CDR3 DNA sequence: TGTGCCAGCAGTTTCGGCGGGGGGGCGCTCGAGCAGTACTTC.

In the case of this clonotype: Germline and junction disagree at one end, which may indicate a read error. V usage is TRBV28 and J usage is TRBJ1-5, with a possible D match to TRBD1 (6 bases). This CDR3 spans 14 amino acids. Germline V gene lookup returns CDR1 MDHEN and CDR2 SYDVKM. This chain's CDR3 is CAGRYRVRNQPQHF. The CDR3 DNA follows: TGTGCCGGCAGGTACAGGGTTCGCAATCAGCCCCAGCATTTT. Supplemented by reference TRBV28 and TRBJ1-5, the full variable domain reads DVKVTQSSRYLVKRTGEKVFLECVQDMDHENMFWYRQDPGLGLRLIYFSYDVKMKEKGDIPEGYSVSREKKERFSLILESASTNQTSMYLCAGRYRVRNQPQHFGDGTRLSIL.

To note about this clonotype: Just one base apart from a much larger clone, this may be a read error. This chain links TRBV28 with TRBJ2-4; tentatively, D is TRBD1 (5 bases). Germline V gene sequence: CDR1 MDHEN, CDR2 SYDVKM. The CDR3 extends over 11 amino acids. This CDR3 is CASSLKTQDNF. Here the CDR3 DNA reads TGTGCCAGCAGTTTAAAGACACAGGACAACTTC.

Regarding this clonotype: A much bigger clone sits one base away, suggesting this may be a read error. As DNA, the CDR3 is TGCGCCAGCAGTCCCGGGGCAGGGTCCGGGGCCAACGTCCTGACTTTC. Translated, it gives CASSPGAGSGANVLTF. This chain links TRBV10-2 with TRBJ2-6; TRBD1 or TRBD2 may be the D gene (5 bases each). The ends were cut back, 5 bases at V and 4 bases at J, with 15 bases in the middle. CDR3 length: 16 amino acids. CDR1 is WSHSY and CDR2 is SAAADI in the germline V gene.

This clonotype was observed many times. V usage is TRBV5-6 and J usage is TRBJ2-4, with a possible D match to TRBD1 (5 bases). Germline CDR1 is SGHDT and CDR2 is YYEEEE. This CDR3 is 16 amino acids long. V lost 3 bases to trimming and J lost 0 bases, with 13 bases between them. In DNA, the CDR3 is TGTGCCAGCAGCTCAGACAGTTGGATAGCCAAAAACATTCAGTACTTC. Protein product: CASSSDSWIAKNIQYF. Supplemented by reference TRBV5-6 and TRBJ2-4, the full variable domain reads DAGVTQSPTHLIKTRGQQVTLRCSPKSGHDTVSWYQQALGQGPQFIFQYYEEEERQRGNFPDRFSGHQFPNYSSELNVNALLLGDSALYLCASSSDSWIAKNIQYFGAGTRLSVL.

Concerning this clonotype: A read error may produce the germline difference seen at one junction end. V gene TRBV28 combines with J gene TRBJ2-5, with 9 bases aligning to TRBD1. The CDR3 spans 16 residues. Germline V gives CDR1 MDHEN, CDR2 SYDVKM. CDR3 DNA: TGTGCCAGCAGCCGCTCCGGGACAGGGACTTCTAAGACCCATTACTTC. Its protein is CASSRSGTGTSKTHYF.

The rearrangement joins TRBV6-5 to TRBJ1-4; unclear D gene. Trimming cost V 6 bases and J 13 bases, with 12 bases left between them. CDR3 length equals 11 residues. Per the germline V gene, CDR1 is MNHEY and CDR2 is SVGAGI. In nucleotides, the CDR3 is TGTGCCAGCAGGGGGTATGGAAGACTGTTTTTT. Residues: CASRGYGRLFF.

With regard to this clonotype: This CDR3 is missing its conserved last phenylalanine or tryptophan, likely due to a read error. CDR3 loop: CAISWTQDLGDTQYS. DNA for the CDR3: TGTGCCATCAGTTGGACACAGGACTTGGGAGATACGCAGTATTCT. This chain uses TRBV6-5 with TRBJ2-3; the D gene could be TRBD1 or TRBD2 (5 bases each). The CDR3 loop spans 15 amino acids. The germline V gene has CDR1 MNHEY and CDR2 SVGAGI.

Note on this clonotype: Germline is not matched at one junction end, which may reflect a read error. The J gene is TRBJ2-3, the V gene TRBV11-1, with a weak D call TRBD1 (5 bases). The CDR3 sequence is 15 residues long. Germline CDR1 is SGHAT and CDR2 is FQDESV (reference sequence). CDR3 region: CVSSQIRAHTDTQYF. CDR3 nucleotide sequence: TGTGTCAGCAGCCAAATCAGGGCCCACACAGATACGCAATATTTT.

The chain joins TRBV4-1 to TRBJ2-1; 8 positions agree with TRBD2. The germline gives CDR1 MGHRA, CDR2 YSYEKL. The V gene end was trimmed by 1 base and the J gene end by 7 bases; junction bases not matched to a gene: 6. The CDR3 loop spans 15 amino acids. CDR3 amino acids: CASSQVNSGVNEQFF. CDR3 in DNA: TGCGCCAGCAGCCAAGTAAATAGCGGGGTGAATGAGCAGTTCTTC.

There are a few counts of this clonotype. The chain joins TRBV7-3 to TRBJ2-7; TRBD2 agrees at 7 bases. V shed 1 base, J shed 0 bases, and the junction held 3 bases outside the gene matches. Germline-derived CDR1 and CDR2 are SGHTA and FQGTGA. This CDR3 is built from 15 residues. The CDR3 DNA follows: TGTGCCAGCAGCTTAAGGGCGGGAGACTCCTACGAGCAGTACGTC. This encodes CASSLRAGDSYEQYV.

Note on this clonotype: The junction shows a germline mismatch at one end, possibly a read error. The chain couples TRBV11-2 to TRBJ2-3; D gene ambiguous. This CDR3 comprises 16 residues. Germline CDR1 and CDR2: SGHAT and FQNNGV. CDR3 protein: CASSLDKTSSTDTQYF. For the CDR3, the DNA is TGTGCCAGCAGCTTAGACAAGACGAGTAGCACAGATACACAGTATTTT.

The chain uses TRBV28 and TRBJ2-1; tentative D call: TRBD1 (6 bases). This CDR3 comprises 16 residues. CDR1 MDHEN and CDR2 SYDVKM come from the germline V gene. Trimming removed 4 bases from V and 7 bases from J, with 20 bases in between. DNA of the CDR3: TGTGCCAGCAGTTCCCTTAGGGCAGGGGTAGTTAATGAGCAGTTCTTC. Its protein is CASSSLRAGVVNEQFF.

Concerning this clonotype itself: A junction end diverges from the germline sequence, so it may reflect a read error. The chain joins TRBV11-2 to TRBJ2-3; D may be TRBD1 (6 bases). The germline CDR1 and CDR2 sequences are SGHAT and FQNNGV. The CDR3 spans 15 residues. Here the CDR3 DNA reads TGTGCCAGTAGCTTAACTGGGGGCGCGCCAGATACGCAGTATTTT. Protein sequence: CASSLTGGAPDTQYF.

For this clonotype: The CDR3 carries no conserved terminal phenylalanine or tryptophan, so it likely arises from a read error. The rearrangement joins TRBV10-3 to TRBJ1-5, with D maybe TRBD1 (6 bases). Germline V gives CDR1 ENHRY, CDR2 SYGVKD. This CDR3 is 16 amino acids long. Here the CDR3 reads CSISEASGGAGQPQHL. The CDR3 DNA follows: TGTTCCATCAGTGAGGCGTCGGGGGGGGCGGGTCAGCCCCAGCATTTA.

Concerning this clonotype: The junction differs from germline at one of its ends, possibly a read error. The V call is TRBV4-2, the J call TRBJ2-7, with D maybe TRBD2 (7 bases). Looked up from germline, CDR1 is LGHNA and CDR2 is YNFKEQ. This CDR3 has 15 residues. Here the CDR3 DNA reads TGTACCAGCAGCCAAGATAGGGGGGGCCTATACGAGCAGTACTTC. It codes for CTSSQDRGGLYEQYF.

The rearrangement links TRBV5-6 to TRBJ2-7, with a possible D match to TRBD1 (6 bases). Germline V CDR1 and CDR2: SGHDT, YYEEEE. V lost 4 bases to trimming and J lost 3 bases, with 26 bases between them. The length of the CDR3 is 18 residues. The CDR3 DNA reads as TGTGCCAGCAGCGCCATCCCAATTCGGCAGGGGCAGGACTACGAGCAGTACTTC. This codes for CASSAIPIRQGQDYEQYF.

Of note for this clonotype: The CDR3 ends on some other residue instead of the conserved phenylalanine or tryptophan, so this is likely a read error. Here the CDR3 DNA reads TGTGCCAGCAGTACCGAGGACAGCTCTGGGGCCGACGTCCTGACTTTA. This encodes CASSTEDSSGADVLTL. The rearrangement joins TRBV6-1 to TRBJ2-6; D may be TRBD1 (6 bases). The CDR3 contains 16 residues. Germline lookup yields CDR1 MNHNS and CDR2 SASEGT.

This clonotype was detected a few times. This clone may be a read error of a much larger clone one base away. The V call is TRBV6-1, the J call TRBJ2-5, with 8 bases lining up with TRBD2. This CDR3 spans 15 amino acids. Germline CDR1 and CDR2: MNHNS and SASEGT. The CDR3 sequence is CATSETAGAEETQYF. The CDR3 DNA follows: TGTGCCACCAGTGAAACAGCGGGAGCCGAGGAGACCCAGTACTTC.